This T cell receptor (beta chain) was identified in a study of CD8 T cells in Susac syndrome. This CDR3 spans 13 amino acids. The V segment lost 6 bases and the J segment 7 bases; nucleotides outside the gene matches: 7. About 0.45 to 1 ug RNA was reverse transcribed with random hexamers. TCRdb redid the calling of the immunoSEQ multiplex PCR reads with MiXCR, one entry per CDR3 protein. Among roughly 200,000 distinct CDR3 sequences listed, approximately 95% were seen once. FACS was used to enrich TEMRA cells, whereas the CD8+ and CD4+ T cells were obtained by negative isolation. Sequencing input: CD4+ T cells from PBMCs. The source of this sequence is a human donor with multiple sclerosis. This chain joins TRBV12-3 or TRBV12-4 and TRBJ2-7; 9 bases agree with TRBD1. CDR3 nucleotide sequence: TGTGCCAGCAGCCTTACAGGGGGCTGGGAGCAGTACGTC. Amino acid sequence: CASSLTGGWEQYV.